Listed here are 28 T cell receptor beta chains from one sample, sequenced in a study of T cells in Graves' hyperthyroidism and ophthalmopathy. TCR beta CDR3 regions were amplified from RNA transcripts. TCR CDR3 regions were first amplified by RT-PCR with HTBI primers. Using its own MiXCR run on the multiplex PCR reads, TCRdb lists one record per CDR3 protein. This table has 400,000 or so distinct CDR3 sequences, 15% appearing once. The sequenced sample was blood. These receptors all come from a woman aged 55-70 years with Graves' ophthalmopathy.

This clonotype was seen many times. The CDR3 sequence is CASSRDPSTDTQYF. CDR3 coding DNA: TGTGCCAGCAGCCGGGACCCCTCCACAGATACGCAGTATTTT. The rearrangement links TRBV7-9 to TRBJ2-3; D could derive from TRBD1 or TRBD2 (5 bases each). Germline V gene sequence: CDR1 SEHNR, CDR2 FQNEAQ (reference sequence). The germline V and J ends were trimmed by 5 bases and 2 bases, with 11 bases remaining between them. CDR3 length equals 14 residues.

This clonotype was recorded many times. The J gene is TRBJ2-7, the V gene TRBV19; D gene unclear. Germline CDR1 and CDR2: LNHDA and SQIVND (reference sequence). The CDR3 sequence is 15 residues long. The V end was cut by 2 bases, the J end by 4 bases, with 15 bases between. In DNA, the CDR3 is TGTGCCAGTAGTATATCCGGTACTCCAACATACGAGCAGTACTTC. Protein: CASSISGTPTYEQYF.

Remarks on this clonotype: Since a much larger clone is just one base distant, this may be a read error. J is TRBJ2-7 and V is TRBV2, with a tentative D call TRBD1 (5 bases). With the DNA end fitting TRBJ2-1 better, the J assignment may be wrong. The CDR3 is 13 amino acids. The V gene's germline CDR1 is SNHLY and CDR2 FYNNEI. The CDR3 DNA is TGTGCCAGCAGTCATCCCGACAGCTACGAGCAGTTCTTC. Its translation: CASSHPDSYEQFF.

This clonotype appeared many times. The chain carries TRBV5-1 and TRBJ2-5; 8 bases are a match to TRBD1. This CDR3 spans 15 amino acids. The germline gives CDR1 SGHRS, CDR2 YFSETQ. Trimming took 4 bases from V and 5 from J; bases not matched to a gene: 10. The CDR3 spells CASSPGTGVRETQYF. For the CDR3, the DNA is TGCGCCAGCAGCCCCGGGACAGGAGTTCGGGAGACCCAGTACTTC.

This clonotype was counted many times. V gene TRBV29-1 combines with J gene TRBJ1-1; 8 nucleotides agree with TRBD1. In germline, CDR1 is SQVTM, CDR2 ANQGSEA. This CDR3 has 12 residues. The CDR3 region is CSAGQGNTEAFF. CDR3 nucleotides: TGCAGTGCCGGACAGGGAAACACTGAAGCTTTCTTT.

This clonotype appeared a few times. V is TRBV4-2 and J is TRBJ2-7; D call uncertain. The CDR3 is 15 residues long. The germline CDR1 and CDR2 sequences are LGHNA and YNFKEQ. The V end lost 1 base, the J end lost 2 bases, and 12 bases lay between the germline ends. CDR3 loop: CASSQGMGMTYEQYF. The CDR3 DNA reads TGTGCCAGCAGCCAAGGGATGGGAATGACCTACGAGCAGTACTTC.

This clonotype showed up just a few times. The V gene is TRBV11-1, the J gene TRBJ2-7; perhaps TRBD2 as D (7 bases). The CDR3 is 15 amino acids. The germline V gene encodes CDR1 SGHAT and CDR2 FQDESV (reference sequence). V was trimmed by 6 bases and J by 0 bases, leaving 15 bases between them. CDR3 DNA sequence: TGTGCCAGCAGACCGGCGGGGGCGTTCTCCTACGAGCAGTACTTC. Residues: CASRPAGAFSYEQYF.

This clonotype came up a few times. The V gene is TRBV7-3, the J gene TRBJ2-1, with 16 nucleotides matching TRBD2. CDR3 length: 15 amino acids. The trim removed 5 bases at V and 11 bases at J, leaving 6 bases unmatched. Germline-derived CDR1 and CDR2 are SGHTA and FQGTGA. The CDR3 bases are TGTGCCAGCAGCCTTCAGGGACTAGCGGGAGGGAAGCAGTTCTTC. This gives the protein CASSLQGLAGGKQFF.

Only a few counts were recorded for this clonotype. This chain links TRBV20-1 with TRBJ2-5; weak D call: TRBD2 (6 bases). Germline values: CDR1 DFQATT, CDR2 SNEGSKA (reference sequence). The ends were cut back, 3 bases at V and 0 bases at J, with 11 bases in the middle. This CDR3 region has 14 residues. The CDR3 bases are TGCAGTGCTAGTTGGCGGGATTACCAAGAGACCCAGTACTTC. Translation: CSASWRDYQETQYF.

As concerns this clonotype: This could be a read error, since a much larger clone is one nucleotide away. This sequence joins TRBV20-1 and TRBJ2-3; 10 nucleotides match TRBD2. The CDR3 totals 15 residues. Germline lookup yields CDR1 DFQATT and CDR2 SNEGSKA (reference sequence). The CDR3 DNA follows: TGCAATGCTAGACAACTAGCGGGAATCACAGATACGCAGTATTTT. Protein product: CNARQLAGITDTQYF.

CDR3 DNA: TGCAGCGTTCGAGAGACCGGGGAGCTGTTTTTT. This codes for CSVRETGELFF. The chain employs TRBV29-1 and TRBJ2-2; the D is unclear. In germline, CDR1 is SQVTM, CDR2 ANQGSEA. There are 11 residues in the CDR3. V lost 5 bases, J lost 5 bases, and 6 bases lay in between.

On this clonotype itself: This clone may be a read error of a much larger clone one base away. As DNA, the CDR3 is TGTGTCAGTGGGGACAGGGCTAACACTGAAGCTTTCTTT. Translation: CVSGDRANTEAFF. The genes are TRBV19 and TRBJ1-1, with 9 bases that match TRBD1. Germline V gene data show CDR1 as LNHDA and CDR2 as SQIVND (reference sequence). This CDR3 spans 13 amino acids.

This clonotype occurred many times. This chain connects TRBV10-3 to TRBJ2-7; D is tentatively TRBD1 or TRBD2 (7 bases each). Germline-derived CDR1 and CDR2 are ENHRY and SYGVKD. The CDR3 has 15 amino acids. V was trimmed by 9 bases and J by 6 bases, leaving 24 bases between them. CDR3 loop: CAIGEGGQRVVEQYF. The DNA for the CDR3 is TGTGCCATTGGGGAGGGGGGACAGCGGGTGGTCGAGCAGTACTTC.

This clonotype was counted at least ten times. The rearrangement links TRBV7-2 to TRBJ2-1, with 8 bases identical to TRBD2. J gave up 3 bases and V 3 bases, and 10 bases lay outside the gene matches. Germline V gene data show CDR1 as SGHTA and CDR2 as FQGNSA. The CDR3 is made up of 17 amino acids. Written as DNA, the CDR3 is TGTGCCAGCAGCTTGGTGGCTAGCGGGCTCGGCTACAATGAGCAGTTCTTC. Its translation: CASSLVASGLGYNEQFF.

This clonotype has a count of ten or more. The genes are TRBV27 and TRBJ2-7; maybe TRBD1 (6 bases). CDR3 length: 16 residues. The V and J ends lost 2 bases and 4 bases respectively, with 18 bases between them. Germline V gives CDR1 MNHEY, CDR2 SMNVEV (reference sequence). This CDR3 is CASSLGRLGQTYEQYF. The CDR3 coding sequence is TGTGCCAGCAGTTTAGGCAGGTTGGGACAAACGTACGAGCAGTACTTC.

This clonotype was detected many times. The CDR3 reads CATSDSTGVSNEQFF. CDR3 nucleotides: TGTGCCACCAGTGATTCAACAGGGGTAAGCAATGAGCAGTTCTTC. The chain is built from TRBV24-1 and TRBJ2-1; TRBD1 matches 7 bases. The germline gives CDR1 KGHDR, CDR2 SFDVKD. The CDR3 covers 15 residues. Trimming took 2 bases from V and 6 from J; bases not matched to a gene: 6.

This clonotype occurred many times. The CDR3 DNA reads TGTGCCAGCAGTACAGGGGGGGGAACAGATACGCAGTATTTT. Its translation: CASSTGGGTDTQYF. The rearrangement joins TRBV2 to TRBJ2-3; D possibly corresponds to TRBD1 (8 bases). CDR3 length: 14 residues. Trimming removed 5 bases at V and 3 bases at J, with 12 bases between. CDR1 SNHLY and CDR2 FYNNEI come from the germline V gene.

This sequence joins TRBV4-1 and TRBJ1-3; D is ambiguous. The CDR3 extends over 14 amino acids. Germline CDR1 reads MGHRA; CDR2 reads YSYEKL. V was cut by 6 bases and J by 1 base, with 10 bases left in between. The CDR3 protein is CASRPQESGNTIYF. In DNA, the CDR3 is TGCGCCAGCAGACCCCAAGAATCTGGAAACACCATATATTTT.

In its sample, this clonotype was seen many times. J is TRBJ2-1 and V is TRBV2; 9 nucleotides agree with TRBD1. Germline CDR1 and CDR2: SNHLY and FYNNEI. The V segment lost 7 bases and the J segment 2 bases; nucleotides outside the gene matches: 15. CDR3 length: 18 residues. The CDR3 bases are TGTGCCAGCACCGGACGGGACAGGGAAGGGGGCGCCTACAATGAGCAGTTCTTC. It encodes CASTGRDREGGAYNEQFF.

This clonotype occurred many times. The V and J genes are TRBV27 and TRBJ1-4; 7 nucleotides agree with TRBD1. J was trimmed by 8 bases and V by 5 bases; bases with no gene match: 8. This CDR3 region has 14 residues. CDR1 and CDR2 from the germline V gene are MNHEY and SMNVEV (reference sequence). The CDR3 region is CASSPRQGGEKLFF. For the CDR3, the DNA is TGTGCCAGCAGTCCTCGACAGGGAGGAGAAAAACTGTTTTTT.

This clonotype turned up a few times. CDR3 sequence (DNA): TGTGCCAGCAGTCTAGAACCGGGACTAGCGTCCGGGGAGCTGTTTTTT. This translates into CASSLEPGLASGELFF. The rearrangement uses TRBV6-1 and TRBJ2-2; TRBD2 matches 10 bases. This CDR3 is built from 16 residues. Germline trimming cut 5 bases from V and 6 bases from J; bases unmatched to any gene: 9. Germline CDR1 is MNHNS and CDR2 is SASEGT.

This clonotype showed up just a few times. This chain links TRBV6-1 with TRBJ2-7; TRBD1 agrees at 10 bases. Germline CDR1 reads MNHNS; CDR2 reads SASEGT. J lost 4 bases, V lost 5 bases, and 5 bases had no gene match. This CDR3 spans 14 amino acids. The CDR3 reads CASSSGQGTYEQYF. The CDR3 DNA follows: TGTGCCAGCAGTTCGGGACAGGGGACGTACGAGCAGTACTTC.

This clonotype occurred a few times. The gene calls are TRBV7-9 and TRBJ2-2; D gene unclear. Germline V gives CDR1 SEHNR, CDR2 FQNEAQ (reference sequence). Trimming removed 1 base from V and 9 bases from J, with 6 bases in between. This CDR3 spans 12 amino acids. CDR3 DNA sequence: TGTGCCAGCAGCTTAGTGGTTAGGGAGCTGTTTTTT. It is translated as CASSLVVRELFF. Complete variable domain (other parts from reference TRBV7-9 and TRBJ2-2): DTGVSQNPRHKITKRGQNVTFRCDPISEHNRLYWYRQTLGQGPEFLTYFQNEAQLEKSRLLSDRFSAERPKGSFSTLEIQRTEQGDSAMYLCASSLVVRELFFGEGSRLTVL.

This clonotype was counted ten times or more. The chain is built from TRBV18 and TRBJ2-7; tentative D call: TRBD2 (5 bases). The CDR3 is 11 amino acids. V was clipped by 8 bases and J by 5 bases, with 10 bases between them. Germline V gene lookup returns CDR1 KGHSH and CDR2 LQKENI. The CDR3 DNA is TGTGCCAGCAGCCCCGGGGACGAGCAGTACTTC. It specifies CASSPGDEQYF.

This chain connects TRBV6-2 or TRBV6-3 to TRBJ1-1, with D possibly TRBD1 on 5 matching bases. Germline loops: CDR1 MNHEY, CDR2 SVGEGT. The CDR3 extends over 12 amino acids. Trimming shortened V by 6 bases and J by 4 bases, and 9 bases separated the two germline ends. CDR3 sequence (DNA): TGTGCCAGCAGAAAGGGACGCACTGAAGCTTTCTTT. Protein: CASRKGRTEAFF.

This clonotype has ten or more counts. The chain recombines TRBV28 with TRBJ1-2; 10 nucleotides match TRBD1. Looked up from germline, CDR1 is MDHEN and CDR2 is SYDVKM. This CDR3 spans 15 amino acids. V trimming: 5 bases; J trimming: 8 bases; junction bases outside the gene matches: 11. CDR3 protein: CASSPTGTGVEGYTF. DNA of the CDR3: TGTGCCAGCAGTCCCACCGGGACAGGGGTTGAGGGCTACACCTTC.

In its sample, this clonotype was seen many times. The V call is TRBV5-1, the J call TRBJ2-1; tentatively, D is TRBD1 (6 bases). CDR3 size: 16 residues. Germline-derived CDR1 and CDR2 are SGHRS and YFSETQ. Trimming cost V 4 bases and J 7 bases, with 21 bases left between them. The CDR3 region is CASSPDPRTQGNEQFF. CDR3 coding DNA: TGCGCCAGCAGCCCAGACCCTCGTACTCAGGGGAATGAGCAGTTCTTC.

This clonotype was seen many times. V gene TRBV9 combines with J gene TRBJ2-1, with 8 nucleotides matching TRBD2. V shed 0 bases and J 2 bases; nucleotides not matched to a gene: 1. Per the germline V gene, CDR1 is SGDLS and CDR2 is YYNGEE. There are 15 residues in the CDR3. The CDR3 spells CASSVAGGPYNEQFF. CDR3 DNA: TGTGCCAGCAGCGTAGCGGGAGGGCCCTACAATGAGCAGTTCTTC.